The entry below gives a single T cell receptor (beta chain) sequence along with its context. This clone has a single count. Its antigen specificity is not known. Qualities for individual bases were not recorded, and no much larger clone is one base off. The collaborating institutions used their own protocols to collect whole blood in K2EDTA tubes. Collaborator samples were shipped for TCRbeta analysis as frozen whole blood, isolated PBMCs, or DNA extracted from either sample type. This entry belongs to a study of blood T cell repertoires in COVID-19 (dated by TCRdb to the early 2020s). Looking at the study overall: Collaborator samples came from the United States, Italy and Spain and covered acute and convalescent phases of COVID-19. The repertoires were made available in a free public database intended to serve as a resource for research on the immune response to SARS-CoV-2. Where HLA class I and class II types were available, the types were taken from metadata supplied by the sample provider, not from assay-based typing. The material from the prospective study consisted of cDNA or gDNA derived from T cells, B-cell-depleted T cells, or PBMCs. Samples came from the ongoing ImmuneRACE study (first 160 participants) plus 1,254 subjects from 6 global collaborators. Subjects who had been exposed to COVID-19, were actively infected with it, or had recovered from it provided the deeply sampled blood TCRbeta repertoires that made up the dataset. A de-identified subject ID, COVID-19 status, age in years and sex were almost always included in the sample metadata. The investigation overall reported the following: How much clinical and demographic metadata was included differed by source and by participant, and the metadata was provided uncurated.

TCRbeta CDR3 regions were amplified from genomic DNA using the immunoSEQ Assay, a bias-controlled multiplex PCR. As for the original processing: The number of nucleated cells in each sample was estimated by amplification of reference gene primers within the assay. To quantify the absolute abundance of each unique TCRbeta CDR3 rearrangement, sequence reads were collapsed and filtered. For each sample, productive Simpson clonality was calculated as the square root of Simpson's diversity index across productive rearrangements. TCRdb limited this immuneACCESS table to in-frame rearrangements with V and J called. A share of clones is missing; checked studies link under half to unresolved V genes, and the rest is unexplained. The D gene and trimming were derived from the DNA, and the V and J assignments and clone size from that table. This sample gives some 94,000 clones in total; around 87% of them show up just once. More than 0.85% of the sample belongs to the ten largest clones.

Based on the germline V gene, the CDR1 and CDR2 sequences are MNHEY and SVGAGI. Inclusive of the bounding cysteine and phenylalanine, the CDR3 is 13 residues long. Only the CDR3 DNA is retained, 39 bases long and in frame from the first base. A distance of 12 bases separates the germline ends of V and J, which lose 8 bases and 3 bases respectively. Recombination linked TRBV6-5 to TRBJ2-3; TRBD2 might be the D gene, on 5 matching bases. The specimen was peripheral blood. The origin of this receptor is a human donor in a cohort sampled during active COVID-19. CDR3 protein: CASEGDPTDTQYF. In nucleotide form, the sequence is TGTGCCAGCGAGGGCGATCCAACAGATACGCAGTATTTT.